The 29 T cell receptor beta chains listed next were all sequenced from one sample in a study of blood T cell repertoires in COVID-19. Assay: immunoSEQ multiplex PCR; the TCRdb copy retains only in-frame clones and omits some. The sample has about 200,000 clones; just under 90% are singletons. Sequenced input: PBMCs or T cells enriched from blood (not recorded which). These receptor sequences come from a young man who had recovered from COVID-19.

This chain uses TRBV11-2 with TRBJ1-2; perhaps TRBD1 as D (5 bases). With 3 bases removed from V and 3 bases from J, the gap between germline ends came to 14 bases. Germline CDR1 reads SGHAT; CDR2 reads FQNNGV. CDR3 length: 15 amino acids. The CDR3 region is CASSFRAGKDYGYTF. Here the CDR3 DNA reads TGTGCCAGCAGCTTCAGGGCAGGGAAAGACTATGGCTACACCTTC.

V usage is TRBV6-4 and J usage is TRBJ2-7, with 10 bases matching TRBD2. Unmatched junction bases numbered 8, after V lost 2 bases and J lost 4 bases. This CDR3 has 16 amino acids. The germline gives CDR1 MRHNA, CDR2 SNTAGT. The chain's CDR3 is CASSDQLAGLTYEQYF. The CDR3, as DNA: TGTGCCAGCAGTGACCAACTAGCGGGATTGACATACGAGCAGTACTTC.

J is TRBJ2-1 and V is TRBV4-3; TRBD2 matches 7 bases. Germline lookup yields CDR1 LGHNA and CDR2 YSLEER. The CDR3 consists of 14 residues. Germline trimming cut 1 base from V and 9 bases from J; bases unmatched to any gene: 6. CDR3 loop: CASSQGGWEGEQFF. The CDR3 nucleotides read TGCGCCAGCAGCCAAGGTGGGTGGGAGGGTGAGCAGTTCTTC.

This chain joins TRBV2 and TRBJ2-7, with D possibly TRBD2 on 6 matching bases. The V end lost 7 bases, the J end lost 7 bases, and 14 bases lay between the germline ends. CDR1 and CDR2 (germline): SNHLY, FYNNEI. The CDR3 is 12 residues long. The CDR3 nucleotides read TGTGCCAGCACCCCCGGGACTTGGGAGCAGTACTTC. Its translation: CASTPGTWEQYF.

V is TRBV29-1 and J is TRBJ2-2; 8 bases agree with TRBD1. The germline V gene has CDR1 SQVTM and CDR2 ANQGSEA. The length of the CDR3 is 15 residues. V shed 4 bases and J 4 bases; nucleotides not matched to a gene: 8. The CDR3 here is CSVASGTGFTGELFF. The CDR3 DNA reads TGCAGCGTTGCCTCCGGGACAGGATTCACCGGGGAGCTGTTTTTT.

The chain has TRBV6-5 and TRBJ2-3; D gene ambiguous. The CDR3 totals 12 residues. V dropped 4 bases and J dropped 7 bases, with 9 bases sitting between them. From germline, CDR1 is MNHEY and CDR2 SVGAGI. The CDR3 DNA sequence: TGTGCCAGCAGTTTAGATCGTAATACGCAGTATTTT. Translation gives CASSLDRNTQYF.

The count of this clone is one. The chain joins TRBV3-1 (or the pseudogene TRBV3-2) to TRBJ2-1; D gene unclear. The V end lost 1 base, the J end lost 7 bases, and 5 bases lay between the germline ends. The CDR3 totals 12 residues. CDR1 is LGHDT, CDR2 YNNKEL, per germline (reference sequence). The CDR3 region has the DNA TGTGCCAGCAGCCAAGTCGTGAATGAGCAGTTCTTC. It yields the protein CASSQVVNEQFF.

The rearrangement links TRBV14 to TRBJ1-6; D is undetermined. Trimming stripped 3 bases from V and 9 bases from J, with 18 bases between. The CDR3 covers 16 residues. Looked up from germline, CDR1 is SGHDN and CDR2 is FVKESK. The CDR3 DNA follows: TGTGCCAGCAGCCATTTTGCTCTATCTGCCCCTTCACCCCTCCACTTT. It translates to CASSHFALSAPSPLHF.

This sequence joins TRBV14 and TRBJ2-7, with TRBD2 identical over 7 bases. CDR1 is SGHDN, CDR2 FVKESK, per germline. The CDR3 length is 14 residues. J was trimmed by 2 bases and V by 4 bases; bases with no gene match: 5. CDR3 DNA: TGTGCCAGCAGCCTCGGAGCGGGGCCCTACGAGCAGTACTTC. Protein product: CASSLGAGPYEQYF. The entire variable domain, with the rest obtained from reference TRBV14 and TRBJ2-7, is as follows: EAGVTQFPSHSVIEKGQTVTLRCDPISGHDNLYWYRRVMGKEIKFLLHFVKESKQDESGMPNNRFLAERTGGTYSTLKVQPAELEDSGVYFCASSLGAGPYEQYFGPGTRLTVT.

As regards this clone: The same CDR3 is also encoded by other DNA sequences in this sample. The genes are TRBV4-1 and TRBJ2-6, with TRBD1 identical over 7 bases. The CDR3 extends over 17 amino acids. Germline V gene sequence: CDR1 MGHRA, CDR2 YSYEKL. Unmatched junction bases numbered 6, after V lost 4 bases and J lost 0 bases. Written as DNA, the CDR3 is TGCGCCAGCAGCCCCGGACAGGCTTACTCTGGGGCCAACGTCCTGACTTTC. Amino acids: CASSPGQAYSGANVLTF.

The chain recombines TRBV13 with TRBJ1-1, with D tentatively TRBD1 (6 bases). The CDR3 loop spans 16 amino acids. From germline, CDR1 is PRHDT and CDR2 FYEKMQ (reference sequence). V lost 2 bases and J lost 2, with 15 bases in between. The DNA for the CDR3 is TGTGCCAGCAGCTTACGGGGGGCGCAGGGTAACACTGAAGCTTTCTTT. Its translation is CASSLRGAQGNTEAFF.

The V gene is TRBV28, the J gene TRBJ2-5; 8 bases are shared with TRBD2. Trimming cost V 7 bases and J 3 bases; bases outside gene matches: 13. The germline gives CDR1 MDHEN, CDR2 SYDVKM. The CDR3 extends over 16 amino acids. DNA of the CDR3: TGTGCCAGCAAAGGACTAGCCCACCGCGGAAAAGAGACCCAGTACTTC. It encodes CASKGLAHRGKETQYF.

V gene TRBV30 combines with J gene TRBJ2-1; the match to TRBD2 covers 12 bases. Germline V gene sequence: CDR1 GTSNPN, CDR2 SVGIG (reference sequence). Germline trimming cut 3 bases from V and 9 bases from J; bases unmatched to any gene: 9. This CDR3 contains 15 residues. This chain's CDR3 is CAWSSRLAGASEQFF. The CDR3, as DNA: TGTGCCTGGAGCTCAAGACTAGCGGGGGCGAGTGAGCAGTTCTTC.

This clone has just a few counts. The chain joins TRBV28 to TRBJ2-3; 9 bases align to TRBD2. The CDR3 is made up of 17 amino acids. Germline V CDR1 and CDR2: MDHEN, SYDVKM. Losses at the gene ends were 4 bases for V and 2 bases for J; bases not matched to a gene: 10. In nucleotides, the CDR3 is TGTGCCAGCAGTTCGCCCCTGACTAGCGGAAACACAGATACGCAGTATTTT. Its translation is CASSSPLTSGNTDTQYF.

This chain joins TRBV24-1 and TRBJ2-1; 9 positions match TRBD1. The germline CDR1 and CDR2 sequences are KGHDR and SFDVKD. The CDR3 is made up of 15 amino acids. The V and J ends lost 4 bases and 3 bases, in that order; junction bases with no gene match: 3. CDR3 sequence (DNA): TGTGCCACCAGTGACCCGGGACAGGGCTACAATGAGCAGTTCTTC. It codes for CATSDPGQGYNEQFF.

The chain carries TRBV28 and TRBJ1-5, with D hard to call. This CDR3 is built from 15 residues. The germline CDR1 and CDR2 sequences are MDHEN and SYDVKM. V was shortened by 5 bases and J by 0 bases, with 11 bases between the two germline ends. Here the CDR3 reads CASSRRSPSNQPQHF. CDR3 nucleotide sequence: TGTGCCAGCAGTCGCAGGTCTCCTAGCAATCAGCCCCAGCATTTT.

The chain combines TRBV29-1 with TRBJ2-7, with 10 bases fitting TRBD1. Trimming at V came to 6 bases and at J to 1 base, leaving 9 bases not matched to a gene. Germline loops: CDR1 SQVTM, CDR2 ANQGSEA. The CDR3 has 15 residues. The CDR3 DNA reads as TGCAGCGTGGCTCCCGGGACAGGGGCTTCCTACGAGCAGTACTTC. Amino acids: CSVAPGTGASYEQYF.

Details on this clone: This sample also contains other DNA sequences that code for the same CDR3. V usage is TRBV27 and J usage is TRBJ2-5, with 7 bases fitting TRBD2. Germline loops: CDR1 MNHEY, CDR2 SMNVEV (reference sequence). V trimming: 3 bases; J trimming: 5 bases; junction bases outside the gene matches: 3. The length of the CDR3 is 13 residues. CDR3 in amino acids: CASSLVGGETQYF. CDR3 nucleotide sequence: TGTGCCAGCAGTTTGGTCGGGGGGGAGACCCAGTACTTC.

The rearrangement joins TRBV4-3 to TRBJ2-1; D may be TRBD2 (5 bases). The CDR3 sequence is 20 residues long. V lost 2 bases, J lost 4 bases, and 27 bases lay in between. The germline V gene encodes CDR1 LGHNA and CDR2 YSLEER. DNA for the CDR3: TGCGCCAGCAGCCAAAGGGCGGTAGCGAGTATGCACCCTGATTACAATGAGCAGTTCTTC. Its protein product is CASSQRAVASMHPDYNEQFF.

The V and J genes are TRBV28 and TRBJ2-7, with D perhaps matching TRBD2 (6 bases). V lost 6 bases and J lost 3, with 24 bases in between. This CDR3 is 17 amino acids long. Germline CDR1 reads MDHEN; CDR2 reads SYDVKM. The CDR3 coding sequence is TGTGCCAGCAGGCAGGATTGGGGGGTCTCGCGACGCTACGAGCAGTACTTC. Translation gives CASRQDWGVSRRYEQYF. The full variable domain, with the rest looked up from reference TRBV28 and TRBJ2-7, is DVKVTQSSRYLVKRTGEKVFLECVQDMDHENMFWYRQDPGLGLRLIYFSYDVKMKEKGDIPEGYSVSREKKERFSLILESASTNQTSMYLCASRQDWGVSRRYEQYFGPGTRLTVT.

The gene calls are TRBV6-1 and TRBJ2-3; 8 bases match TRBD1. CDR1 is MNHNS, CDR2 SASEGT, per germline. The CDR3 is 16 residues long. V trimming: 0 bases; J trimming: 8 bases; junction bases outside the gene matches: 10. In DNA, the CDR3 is TGTGCCAGCAGTGAAGCGAGACAGGGGACCGCAACTACGCAGTATTTT. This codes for CASSEARQGTATTQYF.

CDR3 coding DNA: TGTGCCAGCAGCGTAGTCACAGGGGGCGGGACCGGGGAGCTGTTTTTT. Translation gives CASSVVTGGGTGELFF. The chain carries TRBV9 and TRBJ2-2; 9 bases are shared with TRBD1. Germline V CDR1 and CDR2: SGDLS, YYNGEE. The CDR3 runs to 16 residues. V was clipped by 0 bases and J by 5 bases; unmatched bases: 5.

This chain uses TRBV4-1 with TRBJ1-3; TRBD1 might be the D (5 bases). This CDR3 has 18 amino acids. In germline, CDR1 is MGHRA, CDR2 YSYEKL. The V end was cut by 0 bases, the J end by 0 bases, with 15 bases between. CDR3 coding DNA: TGCGCCAGCAGCCAAGAACCCCCAGACAGCTTCTCTGGAAACACCATATATTTT. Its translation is CASSQEPPDSFSGNTIYF.

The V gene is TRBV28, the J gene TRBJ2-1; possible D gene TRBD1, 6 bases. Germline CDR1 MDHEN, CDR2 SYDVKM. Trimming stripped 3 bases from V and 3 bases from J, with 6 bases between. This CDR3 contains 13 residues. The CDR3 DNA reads TGTGCCAGCAGTTTGGACAGCTACAATGAGCAGTTCTTC. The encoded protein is CASSLDSYNEQFF.

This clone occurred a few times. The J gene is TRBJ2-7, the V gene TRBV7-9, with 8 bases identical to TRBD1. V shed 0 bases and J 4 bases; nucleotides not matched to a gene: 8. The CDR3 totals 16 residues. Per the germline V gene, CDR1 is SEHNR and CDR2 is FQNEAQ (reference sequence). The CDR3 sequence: CASSLAPGQGQYEQYF. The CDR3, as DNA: TGTGCCAGCAGCTTAGCACCTGGACAGGGTCAATACGAGCAGTACTTC.

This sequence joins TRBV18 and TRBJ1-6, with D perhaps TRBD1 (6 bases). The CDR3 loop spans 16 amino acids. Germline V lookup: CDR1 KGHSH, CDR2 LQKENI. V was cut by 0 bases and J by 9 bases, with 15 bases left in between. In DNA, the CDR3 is TGTGCCAGCTCACCACCTATCGGGGGGCCGAGTTCACCCCTCCACTTT. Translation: CASSPPIGGPSSPLHF. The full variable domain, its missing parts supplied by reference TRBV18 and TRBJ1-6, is NAGVMQNPRHLVRRRGQEARLRCSPMKGHSHVYWYRQLPEEGLKFMVYLQKENIIDESGMPKERFSAEFPKEGPSILRIQQVVRGDSAAYFCASSPPIGGPSSPLHFGNGTRLTVT.

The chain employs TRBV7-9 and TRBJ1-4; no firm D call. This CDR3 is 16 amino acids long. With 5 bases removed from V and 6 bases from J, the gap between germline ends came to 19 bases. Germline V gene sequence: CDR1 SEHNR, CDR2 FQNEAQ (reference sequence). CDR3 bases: TGTGCCAGCAGCATACCAGGCGGGCTCCAAGATGAAAAACTGTTTTTT. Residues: CASSIPGGLQDEKLFF.

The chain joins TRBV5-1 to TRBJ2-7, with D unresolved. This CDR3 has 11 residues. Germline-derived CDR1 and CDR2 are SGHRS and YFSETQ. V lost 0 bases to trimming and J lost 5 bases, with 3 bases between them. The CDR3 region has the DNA TGCGCCAGCAGCTTGGCCGACGAGCAGTACTTC. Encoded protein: CASSLADEQYF.

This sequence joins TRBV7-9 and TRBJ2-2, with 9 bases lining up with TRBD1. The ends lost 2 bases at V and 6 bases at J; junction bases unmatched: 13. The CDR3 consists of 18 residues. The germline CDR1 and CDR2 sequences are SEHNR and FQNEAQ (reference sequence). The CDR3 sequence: CASSLMGQGFVRAGELFF. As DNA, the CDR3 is TGTGCCAGCAGCTTAATGGGACAGGGTTTTGTTCGGGCCGGGGAGCTGTTTTTT.